The rows below give T cell receptor beta chains drawn from one sample of a study of T cells in Graves' hyperthyroidism and ophthalmopathy. TCRdb redid the calling of the multiplex PCR reads with MiXCR, one entry per CDR3 protein. Seen here are roughly 560,000 distinct CDR3 sequences, roughly 15% observed once, and the top ten hold 3.5% to 4.5%. The sequenced sample consisted of blood. The receptors come from a woman in her thirties or forties with Graves' ophthalmopathy. Each CDR3 is given without its conserved first and last residue.

14	TRBV7-2	ASSLAGGAASYEQY
12	TRBV29-1	SVGVWREDYEQY
12	TRBV12-3/TRBV12-4	ASSITSLSYEQY
10	TRBV28	AGSRGNTEAF
11	TRBV6-5	ASSYGPNYGYT
12	TRBV5-1	ASSFGEGNTEAF
13	TRBV27	ASSPTPGAGETQY
13	TRBV28	ASRTSGASTDTQY
14	TRBV25-1	ASSELRGGIEETQY
11	TRBV6-1	ASSRELSYEQY
11	TRBV28	ASSLGSGGALD
16	TRBV5-4	ASSWRGNSGTTYNEQF
12	TRBV28	AGSPLAGSYEQY
13	TRBV15	ATSRDPDNRDRLN
12	TRBV20-1	SARASGRAGEQY
13	TRBV12-3/TRBV12-4	ASSRAGATGDEQY
13	TRBV12-3/TRBV12-4	ASSNGQGVWQPQH
12	TRBV28	ASRFGEGLETQY
11	TRBV9	ASSAPRAGELF
12	TRBV25-1	ASSELGASYEQY
13	TRBV6-2/TRBV6-3	ASSYSRENTDTQY
13	TRBV6-2/TRBV6-3	ASSYGNSGANVLT
16	TRBV27	ASSCQLFSGFLSYEQY
13	TRBV29-1	SVVTSGRALETQY
12	TRBV19	ASSIPDLNTEAF
12	TRBV9	ASSVRDTAYEQY